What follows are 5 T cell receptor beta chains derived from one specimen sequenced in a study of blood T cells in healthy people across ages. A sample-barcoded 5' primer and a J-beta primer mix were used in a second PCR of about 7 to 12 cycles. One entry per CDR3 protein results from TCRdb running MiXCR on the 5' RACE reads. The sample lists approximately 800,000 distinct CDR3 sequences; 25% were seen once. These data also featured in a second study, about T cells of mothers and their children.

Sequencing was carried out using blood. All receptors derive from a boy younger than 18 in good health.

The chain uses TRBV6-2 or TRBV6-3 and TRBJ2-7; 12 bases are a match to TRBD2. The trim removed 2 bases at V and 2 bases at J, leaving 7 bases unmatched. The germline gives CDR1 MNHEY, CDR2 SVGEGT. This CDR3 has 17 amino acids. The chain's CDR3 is CASSYRLAGDDTYEQYF. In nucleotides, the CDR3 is TGTGCCAGCAGTTACCGACTAGCGGGGGACGATACCTACGAGCAGTACTTC.

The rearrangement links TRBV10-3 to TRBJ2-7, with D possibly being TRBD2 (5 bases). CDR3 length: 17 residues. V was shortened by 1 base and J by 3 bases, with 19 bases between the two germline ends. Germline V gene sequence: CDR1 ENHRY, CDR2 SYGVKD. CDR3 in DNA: TGTGCCATCAGTGAGTTTCCCGGGGTATCTGCGGACTACGAGCAGTACTTC. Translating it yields CAISEFPGVSADYEQYF.

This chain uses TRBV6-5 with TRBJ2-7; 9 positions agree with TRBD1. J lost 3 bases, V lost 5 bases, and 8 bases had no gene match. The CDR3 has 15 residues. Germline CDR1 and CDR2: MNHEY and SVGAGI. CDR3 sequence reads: CASSLTGQGFYEQYF. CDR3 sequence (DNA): TGTGCCAGCAGTCTTACCGGACAGGGGTTCTACGAGCAGTACTTC.

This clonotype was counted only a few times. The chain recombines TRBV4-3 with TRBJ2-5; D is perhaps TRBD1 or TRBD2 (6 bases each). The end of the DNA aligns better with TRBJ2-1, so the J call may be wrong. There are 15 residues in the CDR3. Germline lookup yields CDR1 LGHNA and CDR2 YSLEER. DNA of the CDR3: TGCGCCAGCAGCCAAGATGGGGGGCTGTACAATGAGCAGTTCTTC. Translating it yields CASSQDGGLYNEQFF.

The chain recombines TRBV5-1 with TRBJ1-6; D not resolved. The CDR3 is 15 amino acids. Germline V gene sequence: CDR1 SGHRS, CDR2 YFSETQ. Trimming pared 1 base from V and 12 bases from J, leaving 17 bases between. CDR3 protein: CASSLSRSLGEPLHF. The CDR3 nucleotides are TGCGCCAGCAGCTTGTCCCGGAGCCTTGGGGAACCCCTCCACTTT.